The entry below describes one T cell receptor (beta chain). The sample originates from a study of T cell changes during pregnancy in multiple sclerosis. The repertoire was sequenced with immunoSEQ multiplex PCR; TCRdb's copy has only in-frame clones and lacks some. The table includes approximately 39,000 clones, almost 90% detected once. With 7 bases clipped from V and 7 bases from J, the junction kept 11 bases outside the gene matches. There are 15 residues in the CDR3. CDR1 is MNHNS and CDR2 is SASEGT in the germline V gene. The chain links TRBV6-1 to TRBJ2-1, with TRBD2 identical over 9 bases. This receptor was identified in a female donor with multiple sclerosis, enrolled in a pregnancy study. The source material was CD4+ T cells from peripheral blood mononuclear cells, sampled in the second trimester of pregnancy. Here the CDR3 reads CASTGAAGGMNEQFF. In nucleotides, the CDR3 is TGTGCCAGCACCGGGGCCGCGGGAGGGATGAATGAGCAGTTCTTC.